This T cell receptor beta chain was recovered during a study of blood T cell repertoires in COVID-19. About the study: Italy, Spain and the United States were the sources of the convalescent and acute COVID-19 samples. The analysed material was cDNA or gDNA that came from T cells, B-cell-depleted T cells, or PBMCs.

V lost 5 bases and J lost 9; bases outside the gene matches: 12. The germline CDR1 and CDR2 sequences are MNHNY and SVGAGI (reference sequence). The CDR3 has 16 amino acids. Methods used by the authors: Estimates of nucleated cell counts were drawn from the amplification of reference gene primers. Here immunoSEQ multiplex PCR was the method, and the copy in TCRdb shows in-frame clones only, minus some. For V, J and clone size, that table is used; D and trimming come from the DNA. Among 75,000 to 80,000 clones listed, around 88% were seen once. This sequence was found in a human donor in a cohort sampled during active COVID-19. The gene calls are TRBV6-6 and TRBJ2-1, with 11 bases fitting TRBD2. The specimen sequenced was peripheral blood. CDR3 DNA: TGTGCCAGCAGTGCGACTACTAGCGGGAGTATAGGTGAGCAGTTCTTC. It encodes CASSATTSGSIGEQFF.